One sample yielded the 9 T cell receptor beta chains listed below, sequenced in a study of OX40 agonist ivuxolimab in advanced cancers. Libraries were prepared by immunoSEQ multiplex PCR; TCRdb keeps only in-frame clonotypes and omits some of them. The table lists some 60,000 clones, about 90% of them singletons. Source: CD4+ or CD8+ T cells sorted from blood, taken in a trial of the OX40 agonist ivuxolimab. The receptors were sampled from an adult with an advanced solid tumor such as melanoma, head and neck, liver or kidney cancer.

The rearrangement uses TRBV27 and TRBJ2-7; D may be TRBD1 (6 bases). V was pared by 6 bases and J by 1 base, with 16 bases between. The CDR3 has 15 amino acids. CDR1 and CDR2 (germline): MNHEY, SMNVEV (reference sequence). The CDR3 spells CASRPGQLTSYEQYF. CDR3 nucleotides: TGTGCCAGCAGACCCGGACAGCTAACTTCCTACGAGCAGTACTTC.

V is TRBV5-6 and J is TRBJ2-7; unclear D gene. V was trimmed by 4 bases and J by 6 bases, leaving 14 bases between them. The germline V gene encodes CDR1 SGHDT and CDR2 YYEEEE. The length of the CDR3 is 13 residues. The CDR3 region is CASSPLVWGEQYF. CDR3 coding DNA: TGTGCCAGCAGCCCCCTTGTCTGGGGCGAGCAGTACTTC.

V is TRBV7-2 and J is TRBJ2-1; 9 bases are shared with TRBD2. V dropped 1 base and J dropped 7; count of bases not matched to a gene: 2. CDR1 is SGHTA, CDR2 FQGNSA, per germline. The CDR3 length is 14 residues. The CDR3 bases are TGTGCCAGCAGCTTAGGACTAGCGGAGAATGAGCAGTTCTTC. Protein: CASSLGLAENEQFF.

The chain combines TRBV19 with TRBJ2-2; D may be TRBD2 (5 bases). The V gene's germline CDR1 is LNHDA and CDR2 SQIVND (reference sequence). V lost 9 bases and J 5 bases, leaving 16 bases between the germline ends. The CDR3 loop spans 14 amino acids. The CDR3, as DNA: TGTGCCAGCGCGGGCAGGTGGGAAACCGGGGAGCTGTTTTTT. The encoded protein is CASAGRWETGELFF. Variable domain in full (rest from reference TRBV19 and TRBJ2-2): DGGITQSPKYLFRKEGQNVTLSCEQNLNHDAMYWYRQDPGQGLRLIYYSQIVNDFQKGDIAEGYSVSREKKESFPLTVTSAQKNPTAFYLCASAGRWETGELFFGEGSRLTVL.

The CDR3 loop is CASSFTGRTGELFF. DNA for the CDR3: TGCGCCAGCAGCTTCACAGGGCGAACCGGGGAGCTGTTTTTT. V and J are TRBV5-1 and TRBJ2-2, with D possibly matching TRBD1 (6 bases). Germline V CDR1 and CDR2: SGHRS, YFSETQ. Trimming stripped 2 bases from V and 5 bases from J, with 10 bases between. The CDR3 extends over 14 amino acids.

V gene TRBV28 combines with J gene TRBJ2-5, with 8 nucleotides matching TRBD2. CDR3 length: 16 residues. With 7 bases clipped from V and 4 bases from J, the junction kept 14 bases outside the gene matches. CDR1 and CDR2 from the germline V gene are MDHEN and SYDVKM. As DNA, the CDR3 is TGTGCCAGCACCAATCGGGGGAGCGGGAGACGAGAGACCCAGTACTTC. Translating gives CASTNRGSGRRETQYF.

The chain has TRBV5-8 and TRBJ2-3; tentative D call: TRBD1 (6 bases). The CDR3 is 14 amino acids. CDR1 is SGHTS, CDR2 YDEGEE, per germline. V was shortened by 2 bases and J by 2 bases, with 9 bases between the two germline ends. The CDR3 reads CASSFTGFTDTQYF. The DNA for the CDR3 is TGTGCCAGCAGCTTTACAGGGTTCACAGATACGCAGTATTTT.

This clone has a single count. The chain couples TRBV4-2 to TRBJ2-3; 7 nucleotides line up with TRBD2. Unmatched junction bases numbered 16, after V lost 3 bases and J lost 4 bases. The germline V gene encodes CDR1 LGHNA and CDR2 YNFKEQ. This CDR3 region has 18 residues. In DNA, the CDR3 is TGTGCCAGCAGCCAGGGTGGTGGGGGGAGGGTTCAGGCAGATACGCAGTATTTT. It yields the protein CASSQGGGGRVQADTQYF.

The chain links TRBV6-6 to TRBJ2-7; D is unresolved. This CDR3 is 12 amino acids long. CDR1 is MNHNY, CDR2 SVGAGI, per germline (reference sequence). Trimming cost V 8 bases and J 5 bases, with 13 bases left between them. The DNA of the CDR3 is TGTGCCAGCCGAATCCGGGCCAACGAGCAGTACTTC. This encodes CASRIRANEQYF.